Listed below are T cell receptor beta chains from one sample, sequenced in a study of regulatory T cells in long-lasting Graves disease. TCRdb reanalysed the multiplex PCR reads using MiXCR and keeps one entry per CDR3 protein. The sample includes about 450,000 distinct CDR3 sequences, 14% seen only once; the top ten take around a sixth. The sample was also reused in another study, on T cells in Graves' hyperthyroidism and ophthalmopathy.

The sample consisted of peripheral blood mononuclear cells (PBMCs), taken at new diagnosis, from a patient treated with antithyroid drugs. The receptor set was obtained from a woman between 50 and 59 years old with Graves disease. The CDR3 runs from the conserved cysteine through the conserved F or W. A D gene is named only where the DNA matches it firmly. Not all rows give a size; the values are once, few, many and, for expanded clones, a class.

J | size | V | D | CDR3 | DNA
TRBJ1-1 | many | TRBV5-1 | TRBD1 | CASSPARDRNTEAFF | TGCGCCAGCTCCCCTGCGAGGGACAGGAACACTGAAGCTTTCTTT
TRBJ1-5 | - | TRBV18 | TRBD1 | CASSPGTGERQPQHF | TGTGCCAGCTCACCCGGGACAGGGGAACGTCAGCCCCAGCATTTT
TRBJ2-7 | many | TRBV28 | - | CASSFTPPSYEQYF | TGTGCCAGCAGTTTCACTCCCCCTTCCTACGAGCAGTACTTC
TRBJ2-1 | many | TRBV20-1 | TRBD2 | CSAPGTSGSHEQFF | TGCAGTGCCCCGGGGACTAGCGGGAGTCATGAGCAGTTCTTC
TRBJ2-5 | many | TRBV10-1 | TRBD2 | CASKNGLAVLETQYF | TGCGCCAGCAAGAATGGACTAGCGGTTCTGGAGACCCAGTACTTC
TRBJ1-4 | - | TRBV9 | - | CASSEGGIDEKLFF | TGTGCCAGCAGCGAAGGAGGCATAGATGAAAAACTGTTTTTT
TRBJ2-1 | few | TRBV19 | TRBD1 | CASSIGGGAGNEQFF | TGTGCCAGTAGTATAGGAGGGGGCGCAGGCAATGAGCAGTTCTTC
TRBJ2-2 | - | TRBV5-1 | TRBD2 | CASSLVAGHTGELFF | TGCGCCAGCAGCTTGGTAGCGGGTCACACCGGGGAGCTGTTTTTT
TRBJ1-6 | few | TRBV9 | TRBD1 | CASSVAGTGGNSPLHF | TGTGCCAGCAGCGTAGCGGGGACAGGGGGTAATTCACCCCTCCACTTT
TRBJ2-1 | few | TRBV24-1 | TRBD2 | CATSTGGGLAGVGNEQFF | TGTGCCACCAGTACGGGGGGGGGACTAGCGGGAGTGGGCAATGAGCAGTTCTTC
TRBJ1-1 | many | TRBV6-1 | - | CASSESRPLNTEAFF | TGTGCCAGCAGTGAGAGCAGACCCTTGAACACTGAAGCTTTCTTT
TRBJ1-1 | many | TRBV10-3 | - | CAISVDLNTEAFF | TGTGCCATCAGTGTGGACCTGAACACTGAAGCTTTCTTT
TRBJ2-3 | few | TRBV30 | - | CAWSSGGSTDTQYF | TGTGCCTGGAGTTCAGGCGGTAGCACAGATACGCAGTATTTT
TRBJ2-7 | many | TRBV7-3 | - | CASSREIYEQYF | TGTGCCAGCAGCAGAGAAATTTACGAGCAGTACTTC
TRBJ2-7 | many | TRBV6-1 | - | CASSEQGGGSYEQYF | TGTGCCAGCAGTGAACAGGGAGGAGGCTCCTACGAGCAGTACTTC
TRBJ2-3 | many | TRBV3-1 | TRBD2 | CASSQSLTSGPFTDTQYF | TGTGCCAGCAGCCAGAGCCTTACTAGCGGGCCCTTCACAGATACGCAGTATTTT
TRBJ1-4 | many | TRBV7-9 | TRBD1 | CASSWGQAAANEKLFF | TGTGCCAGCAGCTGGGGACAGGCGGCGGCTAATGAAAAACTGTTTTTT
TRBJ1-1 | few | TRBV11-2 | - | CASSQVALSLTEAFF | TGTGCCAGCAGCCAAGTCGCTCTCAGTTTGACTGAAGCTTTCTTT
TRBJ1-1 | many | TRBV7-6 | - | CASSKTRNTEAFF | TGTGCCAGCAGCAAGACAAGGAACACTGAAGCTTTCTTT
TRBJ2-2 | many | TRBV29-1 | - | CSIWNTGELFF | TGCAGCATTTGGAACACCGGGGAGCTGTTTTTT
TRBJ2-3 | - | TRBV3-1 | TRBD2 | CASRGTSGDTQYF | TGTGCCAGCAGGGGGACTAGCGGAGATACGCAGTATTTT
TRBJ2-7 | many | TRBV19 | TRBD1 | CATSIAGSGGSMAYEQYF | TGTGCCACCAGTATCGCCGGGTCAGGGGGATCAATGGCCTACGAGCAGTACTTC
TRBJ2-7 | many | TRBV7-9 | TRBD2 | CASSLESGRGDEQYF | TGTGCCAGCAGCTTAGAATCCGGGAGGGGCGACGAGCAGTACTTC
TRBJ2-1 | few | TRBV9 | TRBD2 | CASSTSGGTSAYNEQFF | TGTGCCAGCAGCACCTCAGGGGGGACTAGCGCCTACAATGAGCAGTTCTTC
TRBJ2-1 | many | TRBV27 | - | CASSSGSGAYNEQFF | TGTGCCAGCAGTTCCGGTAGCGGCGCCTACAATGAGCAGTTCTTC
TRBJ2-1 | many | TRBV5-1 | TRBD2 | CASSLVLAGGINEQFF | TGCGCCAGCAGCTTGGTCCTAGCGGGAGGGATTAATGAGCAGTTCTTC
TRBJ2-5 | many | TRBV18 | - | CASSPGSLRETQYF | TGTGCCAGCTCACCGGGGAGCTTACGGGAGACCCAGTACTTC
TRBJ2-3 | few | TRBV28 | - | CASFGRENGTDTQYF | TGTGCCAGCTTTGGGCGGGAAAACGGCACAGATACGCAGTATTTT
TRBJ2-3 | few | TRBV27 | TRBD1 | CASSLGTVLSSTDTQYF | TGTGCCAGCAGTTTAGGGACAGTCCTCTCTAGCACAGATACGCAGTATTTT
TRBJ2-7 | many | TRBV7-8 | TRBD1 | CASRRTGTYEQYF | TGTGCCAGCAGAAGGACAGGCACCTACGAGCAGTACTTC
TRBJ2-7 | many | TRBV29-1 | - | CSVESEYEQYF | TGCAGCGTTGAATCGGAGTACGAGCAGTACTTC
TRBJ2-3 | few | TRBV6-1 | - | CASLSGANTQYF | TGTGCCAGCCTCTCGGGGGCTAATACGCAGTATTTT
TRBJ2-2 | many | TRBV18 | - | CASSLLGQTNTGELFF | TGTGCCAGCTCACTTTTAGGACAGACGAACACCGGGGAGCTGTTTTTT
TRBJ1-3 | - | TRBV5-1 | - | CASSGGQIVSGNTIYF | TGCGCCAGCAGCGGCGGACAGATAGTCTCTGGAAACACCATATATTTT
TRBJ2-5 | - | TRBV5-1 | - | CASVGRGETQYF | TGCGCCAGCGTAGGTAGGGGAGAGACCCAGTACTTC
TRBJ1-1 | many | TRBV28 | - | CASSLSGRGAEAFF | TGTGCCAGCAGTTTATCAGGGCGCGGCGCTGAAGCTTTCTTT
TRBJ2-7 | - | TRBV20-1 | TRBD2 | CSARPLAGGYEQYF | TGCAGTGCTAGGCCCCTAGCGGGGGGGTACGAGCAGTACTTC
TRBJ2-5 | many | TRBV2 | TRBD2 | CASGGENGETQYF | TGTGCCAGCGGGGGGGAGAATGGAGAGACCCAGTACTTC
TRBJ1-6 | many | TRBV7-8 | - | CASSSQAGKRSSPLHF | TGTGCCAGCAGCTCCCAGGCGGGAAAGCGGAGTTCACCCCTCCACTTT
TRBJ2-3 | many | TRBV24-1 | TRBD1 | CATSDFPDRDDTDTQYF | TGTGCCACCAGTGATTTTCCGGACAGGGATGACACAGATACGCAGTATTTT
TRBJ2-7 | - | TRBV6-1 | - | CASSPNGLTYEQYF | TGTGCCAGCAGCCCAAACGGGCTGACCTACGAGCAGTACTTC
TRBJ2-3 | - | TRBV7-2 | - | CASSFRRLSGTDTQYF | TGTGCCAGCAGCTTTCGGCGCCTTAGTGGCACAGATACGCAGTATTTT